Shown below are 22 T cell receptor beta chains from a single sample sequenced in a study of T cell responses to AZD1222 COVID-19 vaccine (dated by TCRdb to about 2021). This specimen's time point label, per the study, means: baseline before first vaccination. The protocol used for the library was the immunoSEQ multiplex PCR assay. TCRdb retrieved this table from immuneACCESS and kept in-frame rearrangements only. Not all clones are present; in checked studies, unresolved V genes account for under half, and no reason is known for the remainder. This sample lists about 55,000 clones; roughly 90% were detected once. The ten largest clones take up about 2% of the sample. Sample: peripheral blood, taken on day 0 of AZD1222 vaccination. These receptors all come from an adult in good health.

CDR3 DNA sequence: TGCGCCAGCACCCCCCCTAACATAGGCACCCGGTACGAGCAGTACTTC. Translation: CASTPPNIGTRYEQYF. This chain joins TRBV23-1 and TRBJ2-7; no firm D call. Being an ORF, TRBV23-1 has a function that is uncertain. The CDR3 spans 16 residues. Between the trimmed V and J ends, which lost 7 bases and 4 bases, there was a span of 23 bases.

This sequence joins TRBV18 and TRBJ2-3; possible D gene TRBD1, 5 bases. The CDR3 has 15 residues. V lost 3 bases and J 0 bases, leaving 10 bases between the germline ends. CDR1 is KGHSH and CDR2 is LQKENI in the germline V gene. DNA of the CDR3: TGTGCCAGCTCACCCAGACAGCAAAGCACAGATACGCAGTATTTT. Its protein product is CASSPRQQSTDTQYF.

Judged by abundance, this clone is medium-sized. The chain recombines TRBV7-3 with TRBJ2-1, with TRBD2 as a possible D gene (6 bases). Trimming took off 2 bases at V and 2 bases at J, with 10 bases between the two ends. The CDR3 totals 15 residues. Germline CDR1 and CDR2: SGHTA and FQGTGA. CDR3 in DNA: TGTGCCAGCAGCTTAGTCGGGACTGCCTACAATGAGCAGTTCTTC. This gives the protein CASSLVGTAYNEQFF. The whole variable domain, remainder taken from reference TRBV7-3 and TRBJ2-1, is GAGVSQTPSNKVTEKGKYVELRCDPISGHTALYWYRQSLGQGPEFLIYFQGTGAADDSGLPNDRFFAVRPEGSVSTLKIQRTERGDSAVYLCASSLVGTAYNEQFFGPGTRLTVL.

The chain couples TRBV7-3 to TRBJ2-6; D remains ambiguous. Trimming left V 2 bases short and J 2 bases short, with 1 base between. CDR3 size: 13 residues. Germline V gene sequence: CDR1 SGHTA, CDR2 FQGTGA. The CDR3 loop is CASSLPGANVLTF. The CDR3 DNA is TGTGCCAGCAGCTTACCTGGGGCCAACGTCCTGACTTTC.

This chain uses TRBV7-8 with TRBJ1-2; no reliable D call. Trimming took 5 bases from V and 6 from J, leaving 10 bases between them. Germline lookup yields CDR1 SGHVS and CDR2 FQNEAQ. The CDR3 consists of 12 residues. CDR3 sequence reads: CASSLGRDGYTF. The CDR3 nucleotides read TGTGCCAGCAGCCTCGGCCGGGATGGCTACACCTTC.

The CDR3 protein is CAAASNTEAFF. The CDR3 DNA reads as TGTGCCGCGGCATCGAACACTGAAGCTTTCTTT. The genes are TRBV28 and TRBJ1-1; D call uncertain. CDR1 and CDR2 (germline): MDHEN, SYDVKM. There are 11 residues in the CDR3. Trimming pared 11 bases from V and 1 base from J, leaving 8 bases between. Filled out from reference TRBV28 and TRBJ1-1, the complete variable domain reads DVKVTQSSRYLVKRTGEKVFLECVQDMDHENMFWYRQDPGLGLRLIYFSYDVKMKEKGDIPEGYSVSREKKERFSLILESASTNQTSMYLCAAASNTEAFFGQGTRLTVV.

This clone is a singleton in its sample. The chain has TRBV28 and TRBJ1-1; 8 bases are a match to TRBD1. CDR3 size: 14 residues. CDR1 and CDR2 (germline): MDHEN, SYDVKM. V gave up 5 bases and J gave up 3 bases; unmatched junction bases: 5. CDR3 residues: CASSPGQGDTEAFF. The DNA for the CDR3 is TGTGCCAGCAGTCCCGGACAGGGTGACACTGAAGCTTTCTTT.

The J gene is TRBJ2-5, the V gene TRBV7-9; D possibly matches TRBD1 or TRBD2 (5 bases each). The CDR3 has 14 residues. Trimming removed 5 bases at V and 1 base at J, with 11 bases between. Per germline, CDR1 SEHNR and CDR2 FQNEAQ (reference sequence). The CDR3 protein is CASSRGPSQETQYF. CDR3 in DNA: TGTGCCAGCAGCCGGGGACCATCCCAAGAGACCCAGTACTTC. Using reference TRBV7-9 and TRBJ2-5 for the parts outside the CDR3, the full variable domain is DTGVSQNPRHKITKRGQNVTFRCDPISEHNRLYWYRQTLGQGPEFLTYFQNEAQLEKSRLLSDRFSAERPKGSFSTLEIQRTEQGDSAMYLCASSRGPSQETQYFGPGTRLLVL.

This clone has a single count. This chain links TRBV2 with TRBJ2-3; 7 positions match TRBD2. Germline CDR1 reads SNHLY; CDR2 reads FYNNEI. The trim removed 5 bases at V and 0 bases at J, leaving 17 bases unmatched. The CDR3 length is 19 residues. The CDR3 loop is CASSHLADPGGYSTDTQYF. For the CDR3, the DNA is TGTGCCAGCAGTCATCTAGCGGACCCTGGCGGCTATAGCACAGATACGCAGTATTTT.

The chain carries TRBV4-1 and TRBJ2-5, with D maybe TRBD2 (6 bases). The V end lost 3 bases, the J end lost 0 bases, and 11 bases lay between the germline ends. Germline V gene sequence: CDR1 MGHRA, CDR2 YSYEKL. This CDR3 is 15 amino acids long. CDR3 loop: CASSQGLADQETQYF. DNA for the CDR3: TGCGCCAGCAGCCAGGGGTTAGCGGACCAAGAGACCCAGTACTTC.

This sequence joins TRBV29-1 and TRBJ2-5, with TRBD1 matching over 8 bases. Looked up from germline, CDR1 is SQVTM and CDR2 is ANQGSEA. CDR3 length: 14 residues. The junction had 10 bases not matched to a gene; V was cut back by 8 bases and J by 2 bases. The CDR3 DNA reads TGCAGCATAAGACAGGGGCAGGGGCAAGAGACCCAGTACTTC. The encoded protein is CSIRQGQGQETQYF.

The V and J genes are TRBV18 and TRBJ2-2, with TRBD2 as a possible D gene (6 bases). Looked up from germline, CDR1 is KGHSH and CDR2 is LQKENI. The CDR3 runs 17 residues. Trimming left V 4 bases short and J 1 base short, with 16 bases between. Here the CDR3 reads CASSLALKRVNTGELFF. The CDR3 bases are TGTGCCAGCTCACTCGCTTTGAAGCGGGTGAACACCGGGGAGCTGTTTTTT.

The genes are TRBV5-1 and TRBJ1-1; D gene unclear. The V end lost 1 base, the J end lost 5 bases, and 12 bases lay between the germline ends. Per the germline V gene, CDR1 is SGHRS and CDR2 is YFSETQ. CDR3 length: 14 amino acids. Here the CDR3 reads CASSLNRHGTEAFF. The CDR3 nucleotides read TGCGCCAGCAGCTTGAACCGGCATGGGACTGAAGCTTTCTTT. The full variable domain, completed using reference TRBV5-1 and TRBJ1-1, is KAGVTQTPRYLIKTRGQQVTLSCSPISGHRSVSWYQQTPGQGLQFLFEYFSETQRNKGNFPGRFSGRQFSNSRSEMNVSTLELGDSALYLCASSLNRHGTEAFFGQGTRLTVV.

The table lists this clone with a count of one. The genes are TRBV4-1 and TRBJ1-2; no definite D call. Germline V gene lookup returns CDR1 MGHRA and CDR2 YSYEKL. The length of the CDR3 is 15 residues. Trimming cost V 4 bases and J 4 bases, with 16 bases left between them. The CDR3 sequence: CASSPEQFSGYGYTF. In DNA form, the CDR3 reads TGCGCCAGCAGCCCGGAACAGTTTTCTGGCTATGGCTACACCTTC.

The chain carries TRBV2 and TRBJ2-1, with 9 bases identical to TRBD2. CDR3 size: 15 residues. J was trimmed by 8 bases and V by 7 bases; bases with no gene match: 12. Germline V gene data show CDR1 as SNHLY and CDR2 as FYNNEI. CDR3 DNA: TGTGCCAGCAAGGGGTCTCTAGCGGGGTGGTATGAGCAGTTCTTC. Its translation: CASKGSLAGWYEQFF.

The table lists this clone with a few counts. The chain uses TRBV28 and TRBJ1-1, with 7 positions matching TRBD1. CDR1 MDHEN and CDR2 SYDVKM come from the germline V gene. The CDR3 has 11 amino acids. J was trimmed by 7 bases and V by 6 bases; bases with no gene match: 2. CDR3 residues: CASRGQIEAFF. The CDR3 DNA is TGTGCCAGCAGGGGACAGATTGAAGCTTTCTTT.

This clone has just one count. V is TRBV29-1 and J is TRBJ1-2; the D gene is possibly TRBD1 (6 bases). The germline CDR1 and CDR2 sequences are SQVTM and ANQGSEA. V lost 3 bases and J lost 8, with 16 bases in between. This CDR3 is 13 amino acids long. CDR3 region: CSVDEGGSDGYTF. The CDR3 bases are TGCAGCGTTGATGAGGGGGGCTCCGACGGCTACACCTTC.

This clone was found a few times. The chain joins TRBV19 to TRBJ1-5, with 9 bases matching TRBD1. The CDR3 loop spans 15 amino acids. CDR1 is LNHDA and CDR2 is SQIVND in the germline V gene (reference sequence). V lost 5 bases to trimming and J lost 7 bases; unmatched junction nucleotides: 9. CDR3 nucleotide sequence: TGTGCCAGTAGTCCCACAGGGGGCGCAGCCCAGCCCCAGCATTTT. As protein: CASSPTGGAAQPQHF.

This chain links TRBV7-2 with TRBJ2-3; no clear D. The germline CDR1 and CDR2 sequences are SGHTA and FQGNSA. V was pared by 7 bases and J by 3 bases, with 14 bases between. The CDR3 extends over 14 amino acids. DNA of the CDR3: TGTGCCAGCAAAAGTCCAATCCGGACAGATACGCAGTATTTT. Residues: CASKSPIRTDTQYF.

The chain combines TRBV6-5 with TRBJ1-2, with a possible D match to TRBD1 (5 bases). This CDR3 comprises 15 residues. The V end was cut by 8 bases, the J end by 5 bases, with 21 bases between. CDR1 and CDR2 from the germline V gene are MNHEY and SVGAGI. The CDR3 protein is CASLYGRGGGYGYTF. The CDR3 coding sequence is TGTGCCAGCCTTTATGGAAGGGGCGGTGGGTATGGCTACACCTTC.

This rearrangement joins TRBV27 to TRBJ2-5, with 9 positions matching TRBD1. The CDR3 extends over 16 amino acids. CDR1 and CDR2 (germline): MNHEY, SMNVEV (reference sequence). J was trimmed by 5 bases and V by 3 bases; bases with no gene match: 10. CDR3 residues: CASSFNTQGARETQYF. For the CDR3, the DNA is TGTGCCAGCAGTTTCAACACACAGGGGGCGCGGGAGACCCAGTACTTC.

The CDR3 DNA is TGTGCCAGCAGCACGGGACTCATGAACACCGGGGAGCTGTTTTTT. Translated, it gives CASSTGLMNTGELFF. The V gene is TRBV5-4, the J gene TRBJ2-2, with D possibly matching TRBD2 (6 bases). This CDR3 comprises 15 residues. Trimming took 4 bases from V and 1 from J, leaving 11 bases between them. CDR1 and CDR2 from the germline V gene are SGHNT and YYREEE (reference sequence).